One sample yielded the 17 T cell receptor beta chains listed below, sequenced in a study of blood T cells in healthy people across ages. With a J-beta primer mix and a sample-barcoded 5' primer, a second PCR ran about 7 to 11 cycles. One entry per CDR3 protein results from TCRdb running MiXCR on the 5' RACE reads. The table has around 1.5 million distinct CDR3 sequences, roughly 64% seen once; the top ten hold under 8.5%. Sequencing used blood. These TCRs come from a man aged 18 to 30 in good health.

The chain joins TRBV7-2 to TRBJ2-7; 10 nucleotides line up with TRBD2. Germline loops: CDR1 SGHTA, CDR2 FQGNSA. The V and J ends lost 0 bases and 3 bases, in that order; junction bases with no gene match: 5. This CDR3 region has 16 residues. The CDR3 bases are TGTGCCAGCAGCTTAGCTCTAGCGGGAGTTTTCTACGAGCAGTACTTC. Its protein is CASSLALAGVFYEQYF. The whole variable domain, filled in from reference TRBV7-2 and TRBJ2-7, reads GAGVSQSPSNKVTEKGKDVELRCDPISGHTALYWYRQSLGQGLEFLIYFQGNSAPDKSGLPSDRFSAERTGGSVSTLTIQRTQQEDSAVYLCASSLALAGVFYEQYFGPGTRLTVT.

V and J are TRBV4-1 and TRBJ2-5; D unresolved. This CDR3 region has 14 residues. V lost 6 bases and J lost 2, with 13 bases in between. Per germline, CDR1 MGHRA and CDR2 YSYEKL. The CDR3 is CASRLRLTQETQYF. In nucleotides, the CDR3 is TGCGCCAGCAGACTGAGACTCACTCAAGAGACCCAGTACTTC.

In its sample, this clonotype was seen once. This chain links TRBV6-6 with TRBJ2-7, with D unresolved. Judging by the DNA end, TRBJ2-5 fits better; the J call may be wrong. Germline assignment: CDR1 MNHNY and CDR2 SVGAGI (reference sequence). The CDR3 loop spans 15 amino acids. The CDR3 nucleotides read TGTGCCAGCAGTTACTCACGACACTCCGAGGAGACCCAGTACTTC. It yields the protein CASSYSRHSEETQYF.

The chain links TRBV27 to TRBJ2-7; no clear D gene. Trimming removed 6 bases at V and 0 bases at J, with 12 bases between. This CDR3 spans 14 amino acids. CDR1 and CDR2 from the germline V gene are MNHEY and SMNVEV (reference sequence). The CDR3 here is CASSPVDVSYEQYF. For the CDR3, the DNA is TGTGCCAGCAGCCCTGTTGACGTCTCCTACGAGCAGTACTTC.

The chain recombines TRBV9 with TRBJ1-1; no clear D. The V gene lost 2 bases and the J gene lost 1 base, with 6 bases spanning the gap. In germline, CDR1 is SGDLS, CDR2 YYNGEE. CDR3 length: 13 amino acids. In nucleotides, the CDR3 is TGTGCCAGCAGCGTCTGGGCGAACACTGAAGCTTTCTTT. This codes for CASSVWANTEAFF.

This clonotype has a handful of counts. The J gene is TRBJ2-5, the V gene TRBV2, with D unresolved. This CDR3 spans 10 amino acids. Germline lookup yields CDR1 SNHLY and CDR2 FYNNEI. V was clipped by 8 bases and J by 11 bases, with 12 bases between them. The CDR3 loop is CASGVNEQYF. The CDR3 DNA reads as TGTGCCAGCGGGGTCAATGAGCAGTACTTC. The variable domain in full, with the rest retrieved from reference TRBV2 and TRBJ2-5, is EPEVTQTPSHQVTQMGQEVILRCVPISNHLYFYWYRQILGQKVEFLVSFYNNEISEKSEIFDDQFSVERPDGSNFTLKIRSTKLEDSAMYFCASGVNEQYFGPGTRLLVL.

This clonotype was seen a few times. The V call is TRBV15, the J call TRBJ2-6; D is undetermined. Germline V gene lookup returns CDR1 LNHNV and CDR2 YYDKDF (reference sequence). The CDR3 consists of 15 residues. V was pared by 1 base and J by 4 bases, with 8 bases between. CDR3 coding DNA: TGTGCCACCAGCAGAGTTGGATTCGGGGCCAACGTCCTGACTTTC. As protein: CATSRVGFGANVLTF. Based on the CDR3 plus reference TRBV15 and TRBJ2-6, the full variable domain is DAMVIQNPRYQVTQFGKPVTLSCSQTLNHNVMYWYQQKSSQAPKLLFHYYDKDFNNEADTPDNFQSRRPNTSFCFLDIRSPGLGDTAMYLCATSRVGFGANVLTFGAGSRLTVL.

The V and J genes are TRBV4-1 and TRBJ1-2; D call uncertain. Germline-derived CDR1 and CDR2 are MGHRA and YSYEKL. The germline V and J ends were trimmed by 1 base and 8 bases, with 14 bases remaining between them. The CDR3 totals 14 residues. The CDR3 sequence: CASSQGPGSRGYTF. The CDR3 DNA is TGCGCCAGCAGCCAAGGGCCGGGCAGTAGAGGCTACACCTTC.

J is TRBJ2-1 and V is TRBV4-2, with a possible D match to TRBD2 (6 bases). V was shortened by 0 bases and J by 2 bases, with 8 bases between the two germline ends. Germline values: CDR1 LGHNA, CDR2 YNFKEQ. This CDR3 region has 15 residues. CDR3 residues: CASSQELATYNEQFF. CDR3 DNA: TGTGCCAGCAGCCAAGAACTAGCAACCTACAATGAGCAGTTCTTC.

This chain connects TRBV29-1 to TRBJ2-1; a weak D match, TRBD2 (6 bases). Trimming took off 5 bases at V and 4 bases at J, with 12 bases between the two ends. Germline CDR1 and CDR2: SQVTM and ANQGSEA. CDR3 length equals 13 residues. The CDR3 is CSVRLGWYNEQFF. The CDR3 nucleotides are TGCAGCGTTCGACTAGGCTGGTACAATGAGCAGTTCTTC.

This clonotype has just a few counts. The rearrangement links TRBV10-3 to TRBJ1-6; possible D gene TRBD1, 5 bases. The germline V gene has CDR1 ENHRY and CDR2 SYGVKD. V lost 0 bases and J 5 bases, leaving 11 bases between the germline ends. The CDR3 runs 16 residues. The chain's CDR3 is CAISESRQGDNSPLHF. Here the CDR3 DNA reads TGTGCCATCAGTGAGTCGAGGCAGGGTGATAATTCACCCCTCCACTTT.

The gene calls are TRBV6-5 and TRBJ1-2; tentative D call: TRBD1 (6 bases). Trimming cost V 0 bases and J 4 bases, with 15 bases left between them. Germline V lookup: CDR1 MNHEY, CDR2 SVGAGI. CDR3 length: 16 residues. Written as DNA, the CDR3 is TGTGCCAGCAGTTACTCCGATGGGGGCGGGGGCTATGGCTACACCTTC. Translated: CASSYSDGGGGYGYTF.

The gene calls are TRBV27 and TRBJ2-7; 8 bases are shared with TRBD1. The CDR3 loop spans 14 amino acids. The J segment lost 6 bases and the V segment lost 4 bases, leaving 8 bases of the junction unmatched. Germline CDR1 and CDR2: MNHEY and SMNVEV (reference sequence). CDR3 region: CASSSLDRVSEQYF. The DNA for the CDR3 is TGTGCCAGCAGTTCATTGGACAGGGTGAGCGAGCAGTACTTC.

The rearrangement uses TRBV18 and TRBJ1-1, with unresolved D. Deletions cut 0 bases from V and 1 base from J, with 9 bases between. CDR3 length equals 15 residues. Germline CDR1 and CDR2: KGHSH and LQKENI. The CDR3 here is CASSPPAGSNTEAFF. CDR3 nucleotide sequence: TGTGCCAGCTCACCACCGGCAGGCTCGAACACTGAAGCTTTCTTT.

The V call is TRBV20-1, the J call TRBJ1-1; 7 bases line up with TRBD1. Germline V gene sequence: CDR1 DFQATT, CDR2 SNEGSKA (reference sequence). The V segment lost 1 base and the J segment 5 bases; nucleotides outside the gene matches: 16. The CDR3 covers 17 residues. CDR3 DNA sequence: TGCAGTGCTAGAGCGCAAGCGACAGGGTACGTGACGACTGAAGCTTTCTTT. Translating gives CSARAQATGYVTTEAFF.

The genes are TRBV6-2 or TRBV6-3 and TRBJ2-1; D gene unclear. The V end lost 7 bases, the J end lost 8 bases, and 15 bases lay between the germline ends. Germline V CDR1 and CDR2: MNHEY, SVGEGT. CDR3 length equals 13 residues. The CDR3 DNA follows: TGTGCCAGCACTATCTCTAGTGATTATGAGCAGTTCTTC. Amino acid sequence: CASTISSDYEQFF.

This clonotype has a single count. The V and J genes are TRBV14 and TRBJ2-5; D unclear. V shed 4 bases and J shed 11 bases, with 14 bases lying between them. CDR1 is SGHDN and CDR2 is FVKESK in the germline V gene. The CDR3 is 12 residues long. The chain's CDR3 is CASSRIRDEQYF. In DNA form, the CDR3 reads TGTGCCAGCAGCCGCATTAGGGATGAGCAGTACTTC.